The entry that follows covers one TCR beta chain sequence. Libraries were prepared by immunoSEQ multiplex PCR; TCRdb keeps only in-frame clonotypes and omits some of them. The sample shows roughly 150,000 clones, 80% to 90% of them seen only once. The data originate from a study of control samples from healthy donors and cancer patients. Germline loops: CDR1 SGHRS, CDR2 YFSETQ. The CDR3 is made up of 14 amino acids. J gave up 0 bases and V 2 bases, and 2 bases lay outside the gene matches. This TCR came from a man aged 18 to 35 in good health. The specimen sequenced was blood. The V call is TRBV5-1, the J call TRBJ2-7; 7 bases line up with TRBD1. The CDR3 spells CASSFGDSSYEQYF. DNA of the CDR3: TGCGCCAGCAGCTTCGGGGACAGCTCCTACGAGCAGTACTTC.